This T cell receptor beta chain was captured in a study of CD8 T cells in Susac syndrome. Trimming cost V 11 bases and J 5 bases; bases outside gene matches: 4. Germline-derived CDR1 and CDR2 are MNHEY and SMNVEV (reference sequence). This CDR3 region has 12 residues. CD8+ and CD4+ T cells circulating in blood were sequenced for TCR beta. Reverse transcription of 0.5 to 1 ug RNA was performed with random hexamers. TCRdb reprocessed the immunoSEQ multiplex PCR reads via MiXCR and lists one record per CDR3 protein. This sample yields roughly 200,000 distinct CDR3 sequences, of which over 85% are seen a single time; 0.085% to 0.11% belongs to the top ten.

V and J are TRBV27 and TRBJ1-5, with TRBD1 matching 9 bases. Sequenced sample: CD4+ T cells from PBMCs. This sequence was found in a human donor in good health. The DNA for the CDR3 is TGTGCCGTGGGACAGGGCTATCAGCCCCAGCATTTT. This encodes CAVGQGYQPQHF.